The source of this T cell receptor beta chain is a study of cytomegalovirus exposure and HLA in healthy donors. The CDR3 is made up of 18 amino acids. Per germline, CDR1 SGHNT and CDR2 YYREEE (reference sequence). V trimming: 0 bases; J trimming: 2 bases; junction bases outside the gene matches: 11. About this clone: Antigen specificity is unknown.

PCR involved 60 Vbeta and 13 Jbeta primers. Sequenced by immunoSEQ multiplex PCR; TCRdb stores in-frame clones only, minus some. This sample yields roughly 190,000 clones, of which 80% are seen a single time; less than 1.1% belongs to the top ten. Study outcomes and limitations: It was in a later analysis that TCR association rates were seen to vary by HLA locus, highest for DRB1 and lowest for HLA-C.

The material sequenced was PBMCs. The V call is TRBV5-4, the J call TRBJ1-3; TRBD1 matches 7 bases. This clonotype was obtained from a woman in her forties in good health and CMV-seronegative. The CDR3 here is CASSLDPPRDRPGNTIYF. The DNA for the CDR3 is TGTGCCAGCAGCTTGGACCCACCCCGGGACAGACCTGGAAACACCATATATTTT.